This passage covers 2 T cell receptor beta chains from one sample sequenced in a study of shared T cell receptors in the human thymus. TCRdb's copy holds only in-frame clones and misses some; the assay was immunoSEQ multiplex PCR. This sample has 650,000 to 950,000 clones, with approximately 85% found just once. This sample was also put to use in a study of human thymus T cells.

Source material: thymocytes. Source of these receptors: a girl under three years old with a congenital heart defect.

The CDR3 nucleotides are TGCGCCAGCAGCTTGAGGGCCCTAGCAGGGGTGAACATTCAGTACTTC. It yields the protein CASSLRALAGVNIQYF. The chain has TRBV5-1 and TRBJ2-4, with D tentatively TRBD1 (6 bases). The germline V gene encodes CDR1 SGHRS and CDR2 YFSETQ. V shed 1 base and J shed 7 bases, with 18 bases lying between them. This CDR3 has 16 residues.

The V and J genes are TRBV5-1 and TRBJ2-1, with D maybe TRBD1 (6 bases). CDR1 and CDR2 (germline): SGHRS, YFSETQ. Trimming removed 6 bases from V and 0 bases from J, with 13 bases in between. The CDR3 is 15 amino acids. This CDR3 reads CASNLPDSSYNEQFF. CDR3 nucleotides: TGCGCCAGCAATCTACCGGACAGCTCCTACAATGAGCAGTTCTTC. The complete variable domain, with remaining parts taken from reference TRBV5-1 and TRBJ2-1, reads KAGVTQTPRYLIKTRGQQVTLSCSPISGHRSVSWYQQTPGQGLQFLFEYFSETQRNKGNFPGRFSGRQFSNSRSEMNVSTLELGDSALYLCASNLPDSSYNEQFFGPGTRLTVL.